The T cell receptor beta chain described here comes from a study of blood T cell repertoires in COVID-19. For the study at large: Samples taken during acute and convalescent COVID-19 were collected in the United States, Italy and Spain. T cells, B-cell-depleted T cells, or PBMCs provided the cDNA or gDNA that served as material.

The CDR3 is 12 amino acids. The V end was cut by 2 bases, the J end by 5 bases, with 8 bases between. Germline V gene sequence: CDR1 SGHNT, CDR2 YYREEE (reference sequence). Authors' data handling: Quantification of nucleated cells was approximated via reference gene primer amplification. Libraries were prepared by immunoSEQ multiplex PCR; TCRdb keeps only in-frame clonotypes and omits some of them. The V and J calls and clone size come from that table; D and trimming were worked out from the DNA. The table includes 450,000 to 500,000 clones, roughly 85% detected once. This chain links TRBV5-4 with TRBJ2-7, with a possible D match to TRBD1 (6 bases). This clonotype was sampled from a human donor in a cohort sampled during active COVID-19. Sequences were obtained from peripheral blood. Here the CDR3 reads CASSFNRDEQYF. The CDR3 DNA reads as TGTGCCAGCAGCTTCAACAGGGACGAGCAGTACTTC.